Below, 30 T cell receptor beta chains from the same sample are listed, as sequenced in a study of tumor-infiltrating lymphocytes in primary liver carcinoma. Starting from 500 ng of total RNA, TCR beta cDNA was produced with a primer in the constant region. Slightly modified ARM-PCR with three nested multiplex PCR rounds yielded TCR beta libraries. Amplification in the first two PCR rounds was performed using TRBV1-TRBV30 forward primers and a C-beta reverse primer for approximately 10 cycles each. TCRdb fed the multiplex PCR reads into MiXCR, producing one record per CDR3 protein. The sample consists of roughly 36,000 distinct CDR3 sequences, more than 60% of them appearing once. The roughly 19-33 mg bulk tissue piece was not sorted before simultaneous RNA and DNA extraction. Sequencing was done on a sample of tumor-adjacent normal liver tissue. These receptors came from a man in his forties or fifties with primary liver carcinoma and hepatitis B virus infection.

Notes on this clonotype: One end of the junction does not line up with germline, which may come from a read error. J is TRBJ2-7 and V is TRBV29-1, with D tentatively TRBD1 or TRBD2 (5 bases each). The CDR3 loop spans 13 amino acids. Germline-derived CDR1 and CDR2 are SQVTM and ANQGSEA. The CDR3 nucleotides are TGCAGCGTAGGGGATTTATCTGTCTGGGAGCAGTACTTT. Encoded protein: CSVGDLSVWEQYF.

Notes on this clonotype: A read error may produce the germline difference seen at one junction end. The V call is TRBV6-2 or TRBV6-3, the J call TRBJ2-5, with D perhaps matching TRBD1 (5 bases). CDR1 MNHEY and CDR2 SVGEGT come from the germline V gene. This CDR3 spans 14 amino acids. CDR3 protein: CASSESRVQETQYF. As DNA, the CDR3 is TGTGCCAGCAGTGAGAGCAGGGTCCAAGAGACACAGTACTTC.

This clonotype was picked up one time. At one end the junction does not follow the germline gene, possibly because of a read error. Written as DNA, the CDR3 is TGTGTCAGCAGTCGGACAGGGGAGTTAAATTCACACCTCCACTTT. It translates to CVSSRTGELNSHLHF. The chain links TRBV12-3 or TRBV12-4 to TRBJ1-6; 9 bases map to TRBD1. The CDR3 contains 15 residues.

About this clonotype itself: The CDR3 does not end in the conserved phenylalanine or tryptophan, so this is likely a read error. Because the CDR3's place on the DNA is in doubt, the DNA is left out and the CDR3 is given as listed by TCRdb. The gene calls are TRBV7-9 and TRBJ2-6. Germline-derived CDR1 and CDR2 are SEHNR and FQNEAQ (reference sequence). Both ends counted, the CDR3 spans 15 residues. The CDR3 spells CASSVGLSGANVLTY.

V gene TRBV4-1 combines with J gene TRBJ2-5; tentative D call: TRBD1 (5 bases). This CDR3 comprises 14 residues. Trimming took off 5 bases at V and 5 bases at J, with 15 bases between the two ends. CDR1 is MGHRA, CDR2 YSYEKL, per germline. CDR3 sequence (DNA): TGCGCCAGCAGCACACGGACACGAGTCGAGACCCAGTACTTC. Translating gives CASSTRTRVETQYF.

The V and J genes are TRBV7-9 and TRBJ1-2; 8 bases agree with TRBD1. CDR3 length: 16 residues. CDR1 and CDR2 from the germline V gene are SEHNR and FQNEAQ (reference sequence). CDR3 protein: CAGSHTGGRGNYGYTF. For the CDR3, the DNA is TGTGCAGGCAGCCATACAGGGGGAAGAGGCAACTATGGCTACACCTTC.

The rearrangement joins TRBV4-1 to TRBJ2-1; 12 positions match TRBD1. CDR1 is MGHRA, CDR2 YSYEKL, per germline. The CDR3 contains 17 residues. J lost 8 bases, V lost 2 bases, and 10 bases had no gene match. This CDR3 reads CASSQYGTGGGLYEQFF. The CDR3 coding sequence is TGCGCCAGCAGCCAATATGGGACAGGGGGCGGTTTGTATGAGCAGTTCTTC.

As for this clonotype: The junction departs from germline at one end; a sequencing error may be responsible. The chain joins TRBV29-1 to TRBJ2-7; D is unresolved. CDR3 length: 13 amino acids. Germline lookup yields CDR1 SQVTM and CDR2 ANQGSEA. CDR3 sequence reads: CNVEDHSSYEQYF. CDR3 nucleotide sequence: TGCAACGTTGAAGATCACAGCTCATACGAGCAGTACTTC.

The V call is TRBV20-1, the J call TRBJ2-1; 15 nucleotides align to TRBD2. Germline CDR1 DFQATT, CDR2 SNEGSKA (reference sequence). The CDR3 totals 13 residues. The CDR3 protein is CSGLAGGNNEQFF. DNA of the CDR3: TGCTCGGGACTAGCGGGAGGCAACAATGAGCAGTTCTTC.

A remark on this clonotype: An end of the junction differs from the germline gene, which may be a read error. The chain carries TRBV24-1 and TRBJ2-1; tentatively, D is TRBD2 (6 bases). Germline assignment: CDR1 KGHDR and CDR2 SFDVKD. This CDR3 is built from 11 residues. The chain's CDR3 is CATWRDDEQFF. The CDR3 bases are TGTGCCACGTGGCGGGATGATGAGCAATTCTTC.

With regard to this clonotype: No conserved phenylalanine or tryptophan is present at the end of the CDR3, so a read error is the likely explanation. No DNA is shown, since the ends of the CDR3 on it are uncertain; the CDR3 is the one TCRdb lists. J is TRBJ2-4 and V is TRBV5-4; TRBD1, the D gene given by the table, was not confirmed from the DNA. The CDR3 is 16 amino acids in total, end residues counted. The germline V gene encodes CDR1 SGHNT and CDR2 YYREEE (reference sequence). CDR3: CASSQGVGAAANIQYY.

This clonotype was detected a few times. J is TRBJ2-1 and V is TRBV6-2 or TRBV6-3; D is unclear. This CDR3 is built from 12 residues. The germline gives CDR1 MNHEY, CDR2 SVGEGT. V gave up 0 bases and J gave up 15 bases, with 12 bases separating them. The CDR3 DNA reads TGTGCCAGCAGTTACTCTCTACGTGGGCGGTTCTTC. Translation: CASSYSLRGRFF.

This clonotype was observed a single time. The chain couples TRBV11-1 to TRBJ2-1; D is perhaps TRBD2 (5 bases). The ends were cut back, 7 bases at V and 4 bases at J, with 17 bases in the middle. Germline CDR1 reads SGHAT; CDR2 reads FQDESV (reference sequence). This CDR3 has 15 amino acids. The CDR3 nucleotides read TGTGCCAGCAACGACTCTAGCTTATCGTACAATGAGCAGTTCTTC. It yields the protein CASNDSSLSYNEQFF.

With regard to this clonotype: One junction end disagrees with the germline gene, perhaps due to a read error. The J gene is TRBJ2-7, the V gene TRBV11-3, with D perhaps matching TRBD1 or TRBD2 (5 bases each). The germline gives CDR1 SGHNT, CDR2 YENEEA. The CDR3 extends over 13 amino acids. CDR3 protein: CASTFGALGEQYF. The CDR3 coding sequence is TGTGCCAGCACCTTCGGGGCTTTGGGCGAGCAATACTTC.

V gene TRBV5-1 combines with J gene TRBJ1-1, with no clear D. This CDR3 has 13 amino acids. Trimming cost V 0 bases and J 2 bases, with 5 bases left between them. In germline, CDR1 is SGHRS, CDR2 YFSETQ. Here the CDR3 DNA reads TGCGCCAGCAGCTTGGTAATAAACACTGAAGCTTTCTTT. Translated, it gives CASSLVINTEAFF.

Turning to this clonotype: The CDR3 does not close with the conserved phenylalanine or tryptophan, likely indicating a read error. This chain links TRBV6-5 with TRBJ2-2, with 7 bases that match TRBD2. From germline, CDR1 is MNHEY and CDR2 SVGAGI. The CDR3 is made up of 14 amino acids. The V and J ends lost 9 bases and 5 bases, in that order; junction bases with no gene match: 9. CDR3 sequence: CASILAGSTGELFY. The CDR3 DNA is TGTGCCAGTATTTTAGCGGGTTCTACCGGGGAGCTGTTTTAT.

This clonotype was recorded a few times. At one end, the junction sequence differs from germline, possibly due to a read error. This chain links TRBV6-2 or TRBV6-3 with TRBJ2-3, with 7 bases identical to TRBD1. The CDR3 spans 16 residues. Germline V gene sequence: CDR1 MNHEY, CDR2 SVGEGT. DNA of the CDR3: TGTGCTAGCAGCCCTCGACGCACGGCGACAGGGCTTACGCAGTATTTT. Protein product: CASSPRRTATGLTQYF.

CDR3 amino acids: CASSPGAGSANEQFF. The CDR3 DNA sequence: TGTGCCAGCAGCCCAGGGGCAGGGAGTGCGAATGAGCAGTTCTTC. The chain has TRBV7-3 and TRBJ2-1, with D tentatively TRBD1 (6 bases). From germline, CDR1 is SGHTA and CDR2 FQGTGA. This CDR3 spans 15 amino acids. Trimming removed 5 bases at V and 7 bases at J, with 18 bases between.

A remark on this clonotype: At one end, the junction sequence differs from germline, possibly due to a read error. Written as DNA, the CDR3 is TGTGCCAGCAACTACGGACTAGCGGACGACACAGATACGCAATATTTT. It is translated as CASNYGLADDTDTQYF. The V call is TRBV7-8, the J call TRBJ2-3; 10 bases are a match to TRBD2. Per the germline V gene, CDR1 is SGHVS and CDR2 is FQNEAQ. This CDR3 has 16 amino acids.

About this clonotype: Likely a read error: the CDR3 ends without its conserved phenylalanine or tryptophan. This sequence joins TRBV29-1 and TRBJ1-5; D is perhaps TRBD1 (6 bases). Germline V CDR1 and CDR2: SQVTM, ANQGSEA. The CDR3 is 13 amino acids. The CDR3 is CNVVGQINQSQHL. In nucleotides, the CDR3 is TGCAACGTTGTCGGACAGATCAATCAGTCCCAGCATCTT.

This clonotype was seen many times. This rearrangement joins TRBV27 to TRBJ2-1; possibly TRBD1 for D (6 bases). V lost 0 bases and J 4 bases, leaving 10 bases between the germline ends. Per germline, CDR1 MNHEY and CDR2 SMNVEV (reference sequence). The CDR3 has 15 amino acids. The CDR3 reads CASSLSRDTYNEQFF. CDR3 sequence (DNA): TGTGCCAGCAGTTTATCGAGGGACACTTACAATGAGCAGTTCTTC.

Details on this clonotype: One junction end disagrees with the germline gene, perhaps due to a read error. J is TRBJ2-7 and V is TRBV6-1; 9 bases agree with TRBD1. Germline V gene lookup returns CDR1 MNHNS and CDR2 SASEGT. The CDR3 is 15 amino acids. The CDR3 DNA is TGTGCCAACAGTGAGGGGACAGGGAGTGCGTACGAGCAGTACTTC. Protein sequence: CANSEGTGSAYEQYF.

Concerning this clonotype itself: As the CDR3 is not closed by the conserved phenylalanine or tryptophan, this likely results from a read error. The chain carries TRBV7-9 and TRBJ2-1, with D perhaps TRBD2 (6 bases). V was pared by 6 bases and J by 8 bases, with 17 bases between. There are 14 residues in the CDR3. CDR1 is SEHNR and CDR2 is FQNEAQ in the germline V gene (reference sequence). CDR3 protein: CASRPTGGVDEQFS. The CDR3 DNA reads as TGTGCCAGCAGACCCACGGGCGGGGTAGATGAGCAGTTCTCC.

This clonotype showed up just once. The chain employs TRBV11-2 and TRBJ2-5, with D perhaps TRBD2 (5 bases). The CDR3 has 16 amino acids. Germline V gene data show CDR1 as SGHAT and CDR2 as FQNNGV. The V end lost 4 bases, the J end lost 5 bases, and 20 bases lay between the germline ends. CDR3 residues: CASSSESGMSVETQYF. The CDR3, as DNA: TGTGCCAGCAGCTCAGAGTCCGGGATGTCAGTGGAGACCCAGTACTTC.

Concerning this clonotype itself: Without the conserved terminal phenylalanine or tryptophan, this CDR3 likely stems from a read error. This chain links TRBV2 with TRBJ2-4; 9 nucleotides align to TRBD2. Germline V gene lookup returns CDR1 SNHLY and CDR2 FYNNEI. The length of the CDR3 is 14 residues. In nucleotides, the CDR3 is TGTGCCTGCAGTCGGACTAGCGCGAGTGACATTCAGTACTCC. It yields the protein CACSRTSASDIQYS.

Concerning this clonotype itself: This may come from a read error, since a much larger clone is one base off. The rearrangement uses TRBV2 and TRBJ2-2; no reliable D call. The CDR3 is made up of 15 amino acids. V lost 6 bases to trimming and J lost 0 bases, with 11 bases between them. The germline V gene has CDR1 SNHLY and CDR2 FYNNEI. This CDR3 reads CASSPTISNTGELFF. The DNA for the CDR3 is TGTGCCAGCAGCCCGACAATCTCGAACACCGGGGAGCTGTTTTTT.

This clonotype occurred a few times. Being one base from a much bigger clone, this may be a read error. The rearrangement joins TRBV2 to TRBJ1-1; D remains ambiguous. CDR1 SNHLY and CDR2 FYNNEI come from the germline V gene. V was cut by 3 bases and J by 7 bases, with 6 bases left in between. The CDR3 consists of 11 residues. For the CDR3, the DNA is TGTGCCAGCAGTGACAGCCTTGAAGCTTTCTTT. Protein: CASSDSLEAFF.

Worth noting for this clonotype: This CDR3 fails to terminate in the conserved phenylalanine or tryptophan, so it likely reflects a read error. No DNA is shown, since the ends of the CDR3 on it are uncertain; the CDR3 is the one TCRdb lists. The J gene is TRBJ2-3, the V gene TRBV14. The CDR3 is 13 residues long, ends included. Germline CDR1 and CDR2: SGHDN and FVKESK. The CDR3 loop is CASSRDGEDTRYC.

The rearrangement links TRBV6-6 to TRBJ2-4; no clear D. V was clipped by 0 bases and J by 1 base, with 13 bases between them. This CDR3 spans 17 amino acids. CDR1 and CDR2 from the germline V gene are MNHNY and SVGAGI (reference sequence). The CDR3 sequence: CASSYSTLWIAKNIQYF. The CDR3, as DNA: TGTGCCAGCAGTTACTCGACGTTATGGATCGCCAAAAACATTCAGTACTTC.

V usage is TRBV28 and J usage is TRBJ2-5, with D possibly matching TRBD1 (6 bases). Germline values: CDR1 MDHEN, CDR2 SYDVKM. The CDR3 runs 15 residues. The CDR3, as DNA: TGTATCAGCAGTTTCCCCAGTCCAGGGGAAGAGACCCAGTACTTC. Its protein is CISSFPSPGEETQYF.